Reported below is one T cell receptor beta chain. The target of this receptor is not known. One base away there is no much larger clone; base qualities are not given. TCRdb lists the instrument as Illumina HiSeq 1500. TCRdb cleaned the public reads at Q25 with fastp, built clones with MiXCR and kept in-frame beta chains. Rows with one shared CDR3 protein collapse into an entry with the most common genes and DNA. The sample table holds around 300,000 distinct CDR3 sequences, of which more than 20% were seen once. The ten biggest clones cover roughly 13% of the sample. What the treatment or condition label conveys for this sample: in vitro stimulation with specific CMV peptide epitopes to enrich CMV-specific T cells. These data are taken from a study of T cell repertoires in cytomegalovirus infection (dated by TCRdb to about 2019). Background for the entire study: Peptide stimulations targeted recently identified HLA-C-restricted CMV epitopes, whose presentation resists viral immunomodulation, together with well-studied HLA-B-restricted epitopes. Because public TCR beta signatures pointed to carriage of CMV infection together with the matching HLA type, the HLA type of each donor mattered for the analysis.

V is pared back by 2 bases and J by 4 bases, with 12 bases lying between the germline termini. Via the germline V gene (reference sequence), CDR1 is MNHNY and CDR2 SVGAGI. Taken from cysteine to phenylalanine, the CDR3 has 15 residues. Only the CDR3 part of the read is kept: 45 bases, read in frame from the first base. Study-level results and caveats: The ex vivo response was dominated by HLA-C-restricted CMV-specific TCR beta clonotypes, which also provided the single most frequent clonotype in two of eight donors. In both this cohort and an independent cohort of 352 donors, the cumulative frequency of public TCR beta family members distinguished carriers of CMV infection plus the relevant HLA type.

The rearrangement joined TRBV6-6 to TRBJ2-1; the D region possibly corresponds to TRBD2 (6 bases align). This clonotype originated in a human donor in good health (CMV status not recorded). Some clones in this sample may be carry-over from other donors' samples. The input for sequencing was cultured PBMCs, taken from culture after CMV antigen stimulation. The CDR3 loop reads CASSYGSGNYNEQFF. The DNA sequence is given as TGTGCCAGCAGTTACGGTAGCGGTAATTACAATGAGCAGTTCTTC.